This TCR beta chain was identified in a study of shared clonotypes between healthy human individuals. CD45RO-negative, CCR7-positively selected cells formed the naive CD8 fraction, excluding terminally differentiated effector memory CD45RA+ cells. Healthy and HIV-negative, the adult donors had no recent acute infections or vaccinations. The CDR3 has 16 amino acids. V was shortened by 2 bases and J by 0 bases, with 8 bases between the two germline ends. The V gene's germline CDR1 is MNHNS and CDR2 SASEGT. Method: immunoSEQ multiplex PCR; TCRdb's copy keeps in-frame clones and lacks some. This repertoire shows about 2.2 million clones, roughly 91% found once; its top ten account for over 1.5%.

This sequence joins TRBV6-1 and TRBJ2-6; D remains unclear. The material sequenced was naive CD8+ T cells from PBMCs. The clonotype was recovered from a man between 18 and 35 years old in good health. Some clones in this sample may be carry-over from other donors' samples. For the CDR3, the DNA is TGTGCCAGCAGTGAAAGGGTGGACTCTGGGGCCAACGTCCTGACTTTC. Translated, it gives CASSERVDSGANVLTF.